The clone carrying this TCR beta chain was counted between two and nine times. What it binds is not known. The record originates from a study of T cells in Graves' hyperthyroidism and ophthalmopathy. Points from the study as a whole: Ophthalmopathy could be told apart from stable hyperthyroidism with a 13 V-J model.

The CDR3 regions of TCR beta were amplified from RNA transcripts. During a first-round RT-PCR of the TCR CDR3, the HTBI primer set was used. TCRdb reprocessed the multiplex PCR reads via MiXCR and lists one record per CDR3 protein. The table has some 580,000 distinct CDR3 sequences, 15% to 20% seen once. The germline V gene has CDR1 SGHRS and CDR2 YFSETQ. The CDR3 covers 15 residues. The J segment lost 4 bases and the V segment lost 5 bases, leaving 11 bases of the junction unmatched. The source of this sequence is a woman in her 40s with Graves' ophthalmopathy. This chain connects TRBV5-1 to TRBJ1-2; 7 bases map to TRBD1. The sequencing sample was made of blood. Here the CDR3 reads CASSFGDSQIYGYTF. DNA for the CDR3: TGCGCCAGCAGTTTTGGGGACAGCCAGATCTATGGCTACACCTTC.